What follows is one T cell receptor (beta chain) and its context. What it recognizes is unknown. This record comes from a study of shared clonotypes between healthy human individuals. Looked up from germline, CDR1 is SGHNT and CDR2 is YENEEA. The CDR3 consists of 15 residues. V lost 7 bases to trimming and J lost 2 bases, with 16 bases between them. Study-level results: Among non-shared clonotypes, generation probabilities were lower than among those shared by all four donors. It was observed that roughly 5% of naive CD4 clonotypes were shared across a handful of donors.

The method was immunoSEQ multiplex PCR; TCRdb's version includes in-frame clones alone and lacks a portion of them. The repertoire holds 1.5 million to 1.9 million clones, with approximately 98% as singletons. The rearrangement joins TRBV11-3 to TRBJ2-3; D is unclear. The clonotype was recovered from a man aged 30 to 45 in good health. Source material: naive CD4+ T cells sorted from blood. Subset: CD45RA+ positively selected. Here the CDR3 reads CASKRSNSFTDTQYF. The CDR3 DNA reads TGTGCCAGCAAGAGGAGCAACTCCTTCACAGATACGCAGTATTTT. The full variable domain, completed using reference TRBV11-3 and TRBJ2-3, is EAGVVQSPRYKIIEKKQPVAFWCNPISGHNTLYWYLQNLGQGPELLIRYENEEAVDDSQLPKDRFSAERLKGVDSTLKIQPAELGDSAVYLCASKRSNSFTDTQYFGPGTRLTVL.